This T cell receptor (beta chain) was identified in a study of shared clonotypes between healthy human individuals. CDR3 length: 14 residues. Trimming removed 8 bases from V and 2 bases from J, with 12 bases in between. CDR1 and CDR2 from the germline V gene are MNHEY and SMNVEV (reference sequence). The protocol was immunoSEQ multiplex PCR, while the TCRdb copy is restricted to in-frame clones and leaves out a portion. The sample records 300,000 to 400,000 clones, around 79% being singletons. This rearrangement joins TRBV27 to TRBJ1-4; D unresolved. The clonotype originates from a man younger than 40 in good health. The sample consisted of memory CD4+ T cells sorted from blood. Subset described: CD45RA-negative fraction. CDR3: CASRQTRTNEKLFF. For the CDR3, the DNA is TGTGCCAGCCGCCAAACTAGGACTAATGAAAAACTGTTTTTT.